This passage covers 18 T cell receptor beta chains from one sample sequenced in a study of cytomegalovirus exposure and HLA in healthy donors. Vbeta (60) and Jbeta (13) primers were used in the PCR. The method was immunoSEQ multiplex PCR; TCRdb's version includes in-frame clones alone and lacks a portion of them. Of some 160,000 clones in the sample, around 79% were seen once. Sequences were obtained from PBMCs. The receptors originated from a woman under 40 in good health and CMV-seronegative.

A few counts support this clone. At the DNA level, this CDR3 is encoded by other sequences in the same sample as well. The chain combines TRBV6-5 with TRBJ1-1; TRBD1 matches 12 bases. CDR1 is MNHEY, CDR2 SVGAGI, per germline. The trim removed 5 bases at V and 5 bases at J, leaving 3 bases unmatched. This CDR3 is 14 amino acids long. CDR3: CASSRDRGLTEAFF. CDR3 nucleotides: TGTGCCAGCAGTCGGGACAGGGGGCTGACTGAAGCTTTCTTT.

The rearrangement links TRBV9 to TRBJ1-5; 10 bases agree with TRBD1. Trimming took 3 bases from V and 5 from J; bases not matched to a gene: 5. The germline V gene encodes CDR1 SGDLS and CDR2 YYNGEE. The CDR3 is 15 residues long. Written as DNA, the CDR3 is TGTGCCAGCAGCGGACAGGGGGCAGGTCATCAGCCCCAGCATTTT. Its translation is CASSGQGAGHQPQHF.

This chain connects TRBV4-1 to TRBJ1-1, with 8 bases identical to TRBD1. V gave up 6 bases and J gave up 0 bases; unmatched junction bases: 9. Germline-derived CDR1 and CDR2 are MGHRA and YSYEKL. This CDR3 is built from 16 residues. The CDR3 DNA sequence: TGCGCCAGCAGTCCCACAGGGGGGTTCATGAACACTGAAGCTTTCTTT. Its translation: CASSPTGGFMNTEAFF.

This sequence joins TRBV2 and TRBJ2-3, with a weak D call TRBD2 (6 bases). Germline V gene data show CDR1 as SNHLY and CDR2 as FYNNEI. With 6 bases removed from V and 5 bases from J, the gap between germline ends came to 12 bases. The CDR3 loop spans 13 amino acids. Written as DNA, the CDR3 is TGTGCCAGCAGGATTAGGAGGGAAGATACGCAGTATTTT. Encoded protein: CASRIRREDTQYF. Using reference TRBV2 and TRBJ2-3 for the parts outside the CDR3, the full variable domain is EPEVTQTPSHQVTQMGQEVILRCVPISNHLYFYWYRQILGQKVEFLVSFYNNEISEKSEIFDDQFSVERPDGSNFTLKIRSTKLEDSAMYFCASRIRREDTQYFGPGTRLTVL.

J is TRBJ1-1 and V is TRBV6-5; 11 bases match TRBD1. Germline CDR1 MNHEY, CDR2 SVGAGI. This CDR3 contains 16 residues. The V gene end was trimmed by 8 bases and the J gene end by 5 bases; junction bases not matched to a gene: 13. DNA for the CDR3: TGTGCCAGCGGTTTACTGCCGGGACAGGGGGGAACTGAAGCTTTCTTT. Its protein product is CASGLLPGQGGTEAFF.

This clone was counted between two and nine times. This chain joins TRBV10-2 and TRBJ1-5; D is unclear. V lost 0 bases and J lost 0, with 6 bases in between. Germline-derived CDR1 and CDR2 are WSHSY and SAAADI. The CDR3 is 15 residues long. DNA of the CDR3: TGCGCCAGCAGTGAGTCGGGCGATAGCAATCAGCCCCAGCATTTT. It is translated as CASSESGDSNQPQHF.

V is TRBV2 and J is TRBJ2-3; no firm D call. Trimming pared 6 bases from V and 6 bases from J, leaving 10 bases between. The CDR3 has 12 residues. In germline, CDR1 is SNHLY, CDR2 FYNNEI. CDR3 nucleotides: TGTGCCAGCAGGCCCGACTGGGATACGCAGTATTTT. It encodes CASRPDWDTQYF.

The chain is built from TRBV9 and TRBJ1-1, with 9 positions matching TRBD1. Germline V lookup: CDR1 SGDLS, CDR2 YYNGEE. There are 15 residues in the CDR3. The trim removed 3 bases at V and 0 bases at J, leaving 3 bases unmatched. CDR3 sequence: CASSGTGVMNTEAFF. CDR3 DNA: TGTGCCAGCAGCGGGACAGGGGTGATGAACACTGAAGCTTTCTTT. Full variable domain (outside the CDR3, taken from reference TRBV9 and TRBJ1-1): DSGVTQTPKHLITATGQRVTLRCSPRSGDLSVYWYQQSLDQGLQFLIQYYNGEERAKGNILERFSAQQFPDLHSELNLSSLELGDSALYFCASSGTGVMNTEAFFGQGTRLTVV.

The genes are TRBV9 and TRBJ2-7, with D hard to call. The CDR3 runs to 13 residues. Between the trimmed V and J ends, which lost 0 bases and 6 bases, there was a span of 10 bases. Germline V gene sequence: CDR1 SGDLS, CDR2 YYNGEE. In DNA form, the CDR3 reads TGTGCCAGCAGCGTAGGCGAGGTGGCCGAGCAGTACTTC. Its protein product is CASSVGEVAEQYF. Full variable domain (missing parts from reference TRBV9 and TRBJ2-7): DSGVTQTPKHLITATGQRVTLRCSPRSGDLSVYWYQQSLDQGLQFLIQYYNGEERAKGNILERFSAQQFPDLHSELNLSSLELGDSALYFCASSVGEVAEQYFGPGTRLTVT.

This rearrangement joins TRBV9 to TRBJ2-7, with a tentative D call TRBD2 (6 bases). The length of the CDR3 is 15 residues. Germline lookup yields CDR1 SGDLS and CDR2 YYNGEE. With 2 bases removed from V and 0 bases from J, the gap between germline ends came to 12 bases. The CDR3: CASSVGAGSSYEQYF. CDR3 DNA: TGTGCCAGCAGCGTTGGGGCGGGAAGCTCCTACGAGCAGTACTTC. Full variable domain (remainder filled in from reference TRBV9 and TRBJ2-7): DSGVTQTPKHLITATGQRVTLRCSPRSGDLSVYWYQQSLDQGLQFLIQYYNGEERAKGNILERFSAQQFPDLHSELNLSSLELGDSALYFCASSVGAGSSYEQYFGPGTRLTVT.

Comments on this clone: The junction and the germline gene differ at one end; a read error may be behind it. The same CDR3 is also encoded by other DNA sequences in this sample. The V gene is TRBV6-5, the J gene TRBJ1-2, with 8 bases aligning to TRBD1. The CDR3 totals 15 residues. Germline CDR1 is MNHEY and CDR2 is SVGAGI. CDR3 protein: CASTRQGPANYGYTF. CDR3 in DNA: TGTGCCAGCACCCGACAGGGGCCTGCTAACTATGGCTACACTTTC.

V gene TRBV11-2 combines with J gene TRBJ1-1; D uncertain. Germline assignment: CDR1 SGHAT and CDR2 FQNNGV. This CDR3 region has 13 residues. Deletions cut 6 bases from V and 1 base from J, with 9 bases between. The CDR3 DNA sequence: TGTGCCAGCAGTGTGACAACGAACACTGAAGCTTTCTTT. Its protein product is CASSVTTNTEAFF.

The chain carries TRBV6-1 and TRBJ1-2, with a tentative D call TRBD1 (6 bases). V was pared by 8 bases and J by 4 bases, with 20 bases between. The CDR3 is made up of 15 amino acids. CDR1 is MNHNS, CDR2 SASEGT, per germline. This CDR3 reads CASVLTRDISYGYTF. CDR3 in DNA: TGTGCCAGCGTACTCACAAGGGACATTAGCTATGGCTACACCTTC.

The CDR3 loop is CASSFGTGVNEKLFF. CDR3 DNA: TGTGCCAGCAGCTTCGGGACAGGGGTTAATGAAAAACTGTTTTTT. The rearrangement links TRBV7-6 to TRBJ1-4, with 10 bases fitting TRBD1. Germline V gene sequence: CDR1 SGHVS, CDR2 FNYEAQ. The CDR3 sequence is 15 residues long. Trimming removed 3 bases from V and 4 bases from J; junction bases left unmatched: 2.

The chain couples TRBV5-1 to TRBJ2-7, with 7 bases lining up with TRBD1. Germline values: CDR1 SGHRS, CDR2 YFSETQ. The junction had 9 bases not matched to a gene; V was cut back by 2 bases and J by 1 base. The CDR3 length is 16 residues. This CDR3 is CASSLSGTDPSYEQYF. CDR3 DNA: TGCGCCAGCAGCTTATCCGGGACAGACCCTTCCTACGAGCAGTACTTC.

This clone has just a few counts. The chain is built from TRBV27 and TRBJ1-1, with a weak D call TRBD1 (5 bases). Looked up from germline, CDR1 is MNHEY and CDR2 is SMNVEV (reference sequence). Trimming shortened V by 3 bases and J by 5 bases, and 16 bases separated the two germline ends. CDR3 length: 15 residues. The chain's CDR3 is CASSLSGVTRTEAFF. As DNA, the CDR3 is TGTGCCAGCAGTTTGTCGGGGGTAACCCGGACTGAAGCTTTCTTT.

The rearrangement joins TRBV11-3 to TRBJ2-2; TRBD2 matches at 10 bases. CDR3 length: 16 amino acids. V lost 2 bases to trimming and J lost 1 base; unmatched junction nucleotides: 1. Germline V CDR1 and CDR2: SGHNT, YENEEA. CDR3 sequence (DNA): TGTGCCAGCAGCTTAAGCGGGGGGGTGAACACCGGGGAGCTGTTTTTT. Protein sequence: CASSLSGGVNTGELFF.

The chain recombines TRBV5-1 with TRBJ2-3, with D perhaps matching TRBD2 (6 bases). The CDR3 runs 15 residues. The germline V gene has CDR1 SGHRS and CDR2 YFSETQ. V lost 4 bases, J lost 0 bases, and 12 bases lay in between. CDR3 nucleotide sequence: TGCGCCAGCAGCAGTGGGGGGACTAGCACAGATACGCAGTATTTT. Residues: CASSSGGTSTDTQYF.